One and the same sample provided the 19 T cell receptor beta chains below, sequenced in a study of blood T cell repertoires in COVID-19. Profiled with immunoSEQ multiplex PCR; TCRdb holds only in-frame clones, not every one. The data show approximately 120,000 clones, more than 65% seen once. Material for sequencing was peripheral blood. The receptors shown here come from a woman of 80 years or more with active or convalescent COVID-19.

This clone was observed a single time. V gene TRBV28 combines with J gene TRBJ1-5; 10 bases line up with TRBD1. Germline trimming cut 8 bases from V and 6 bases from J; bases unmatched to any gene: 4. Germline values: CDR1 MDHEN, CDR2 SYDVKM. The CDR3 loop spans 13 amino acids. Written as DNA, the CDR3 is TGTGCCAGCGGGACAGGGGCGGTTCAGCCCCAGCATTTT. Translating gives CASGTGAVQPQHF.

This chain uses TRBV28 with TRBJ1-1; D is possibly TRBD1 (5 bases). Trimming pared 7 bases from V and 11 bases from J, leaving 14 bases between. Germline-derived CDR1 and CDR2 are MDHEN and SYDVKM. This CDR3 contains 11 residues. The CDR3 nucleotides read TGTGCCAGCATGGACACCCTGAGGGCTTTCTTT. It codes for CASMDTLRAFF.

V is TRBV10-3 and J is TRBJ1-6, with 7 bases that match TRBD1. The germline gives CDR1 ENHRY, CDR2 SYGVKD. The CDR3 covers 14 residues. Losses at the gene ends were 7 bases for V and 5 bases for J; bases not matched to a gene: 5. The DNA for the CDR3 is TGTGCCATCACCCGGGACAGAAATAATTCACCCCTCCACTTT. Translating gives CAITRDRNNSPLHF.

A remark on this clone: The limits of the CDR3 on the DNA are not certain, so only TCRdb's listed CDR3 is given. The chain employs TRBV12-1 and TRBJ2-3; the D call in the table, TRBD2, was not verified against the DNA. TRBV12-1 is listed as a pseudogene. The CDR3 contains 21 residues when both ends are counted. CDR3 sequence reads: CASSFAGGSKREPKGADTQYF.

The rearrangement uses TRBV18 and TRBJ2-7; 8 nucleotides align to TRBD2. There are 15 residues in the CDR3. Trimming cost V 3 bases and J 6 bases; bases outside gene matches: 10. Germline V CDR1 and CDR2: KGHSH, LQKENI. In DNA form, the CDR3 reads TGTGCCAGCTCACCGCTTTCGGGAGGGGGGATCGAGCAGTACTTC. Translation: CASSPLSGGGIEQYF.

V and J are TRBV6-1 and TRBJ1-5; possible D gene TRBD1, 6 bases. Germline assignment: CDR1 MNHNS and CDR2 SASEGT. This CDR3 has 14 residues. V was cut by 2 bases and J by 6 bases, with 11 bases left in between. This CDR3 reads CASSEMGAGQPQHF. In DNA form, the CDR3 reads TGTGCCAGCAGTGAAATGGGGGCGGGTCAGCCCCAGCATTTT.

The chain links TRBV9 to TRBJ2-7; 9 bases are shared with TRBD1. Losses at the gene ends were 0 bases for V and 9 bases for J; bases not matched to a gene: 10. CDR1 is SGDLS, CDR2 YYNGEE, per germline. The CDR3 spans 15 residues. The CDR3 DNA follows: TGTGCCAGCAGCGTAGAGGGGACAGGGAAGAGAGGGCAGTACTTC. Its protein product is CASSVEGTGKRGQYF.

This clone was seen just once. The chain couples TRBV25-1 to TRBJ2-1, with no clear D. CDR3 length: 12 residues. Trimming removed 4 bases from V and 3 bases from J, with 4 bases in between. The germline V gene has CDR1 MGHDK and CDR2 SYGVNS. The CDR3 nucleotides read TGTGCCAGCAGTGCTCTCTACAATGAGCAGTTCTTC. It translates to CASSALYNEQFF.

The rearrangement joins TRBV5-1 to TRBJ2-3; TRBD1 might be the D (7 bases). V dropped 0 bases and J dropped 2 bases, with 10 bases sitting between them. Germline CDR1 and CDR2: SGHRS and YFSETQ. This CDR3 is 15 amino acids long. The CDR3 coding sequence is TGCGCCAGCAGCTTGGCAGGGGGGTTCACAGATACGCAGTATTTT. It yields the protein CASSLAGGFTDTQYF.

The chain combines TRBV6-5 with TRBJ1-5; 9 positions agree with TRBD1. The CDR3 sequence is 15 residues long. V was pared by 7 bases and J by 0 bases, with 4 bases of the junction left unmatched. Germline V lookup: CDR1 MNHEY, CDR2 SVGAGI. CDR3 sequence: CASTGTGNSNQPQHF. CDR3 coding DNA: TGTGCCAGCACCGGGACAGGGAATAGCAATCAGCCCCAGCATTTT.

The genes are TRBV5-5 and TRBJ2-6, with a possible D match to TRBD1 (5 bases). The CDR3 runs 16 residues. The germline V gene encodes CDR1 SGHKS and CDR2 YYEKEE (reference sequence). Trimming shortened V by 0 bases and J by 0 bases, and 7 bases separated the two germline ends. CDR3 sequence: CASSLVRDSGANVLTF. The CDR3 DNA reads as TGTGCCAGCAGCTTGGTCAGGGACTCTGGGGCCAACGTCCTGACTTTC.

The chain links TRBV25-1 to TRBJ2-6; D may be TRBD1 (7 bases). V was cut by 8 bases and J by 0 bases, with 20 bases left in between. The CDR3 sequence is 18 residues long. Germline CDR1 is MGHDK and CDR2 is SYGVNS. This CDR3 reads CASPGRQGVSSGANVLTF. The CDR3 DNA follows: TGTGCCAGCCCGGGGAGGCAGGGGGTTTCCTCTGGGGCCAACGTCCTGACTTTC.

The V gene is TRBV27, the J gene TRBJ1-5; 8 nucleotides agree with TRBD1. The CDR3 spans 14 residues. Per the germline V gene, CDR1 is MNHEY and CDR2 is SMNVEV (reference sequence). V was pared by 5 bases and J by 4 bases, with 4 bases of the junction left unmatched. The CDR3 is CASSPDRGNQPQHF. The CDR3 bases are TGTGCCAGCAGTCCCGACAGGGGTAATCAGCCCCAGCATTTT.

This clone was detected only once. For the CDR3, the DNA is TGTGCCAGCAGCGTCGGGGAGCTATATGGCTACACCTTC. Amino acid sequence: CASSVGELYGYTF. The genes are TRBV9 and TRBJ1-2; D is uncertain. V was clipped by 2 bases and J by 5 bases, with 10 bases between them. The CDR3 consists of 13 residues. Looked up from germline, CDR1 is SGDLS and CDR2 is YYNGEE.

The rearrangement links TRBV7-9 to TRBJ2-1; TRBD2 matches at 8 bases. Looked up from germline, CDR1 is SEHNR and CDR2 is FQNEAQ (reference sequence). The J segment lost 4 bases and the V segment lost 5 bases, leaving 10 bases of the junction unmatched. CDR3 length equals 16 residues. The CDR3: CASSPQGSGVYNEQFF. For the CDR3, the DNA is TGTGCCAGCAGCCCCCAAGGTAGCGGGGTATACAATGAGCAGTTCTTC.

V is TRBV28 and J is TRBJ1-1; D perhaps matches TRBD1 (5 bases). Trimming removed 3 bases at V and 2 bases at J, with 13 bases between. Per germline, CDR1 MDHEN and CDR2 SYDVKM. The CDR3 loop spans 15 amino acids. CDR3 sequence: CASSLSRQSNTEAFF. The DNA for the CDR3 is TGTGCCAGCAGTTTGAGTCGACAGTCAAACACTGAAGCTTTCTTT.

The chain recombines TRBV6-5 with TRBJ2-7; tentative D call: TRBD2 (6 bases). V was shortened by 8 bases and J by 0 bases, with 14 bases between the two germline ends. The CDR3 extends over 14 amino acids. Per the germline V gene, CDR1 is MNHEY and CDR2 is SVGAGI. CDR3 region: CASGGSRFSYEQYF. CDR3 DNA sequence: TGTGCCAGCGGGGGGTCTCGGTTCTCCTACGAGCAGTACTTC.

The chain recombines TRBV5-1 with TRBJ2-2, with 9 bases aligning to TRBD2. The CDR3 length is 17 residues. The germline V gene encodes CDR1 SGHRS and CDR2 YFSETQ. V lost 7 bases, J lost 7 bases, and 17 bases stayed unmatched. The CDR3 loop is CASGNAAPSGMVGELFF. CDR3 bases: TGCGCCAGCGGAAACGCGGCCCCTAGCGGGATGGTCGGGGAGCTGTTTTTT.

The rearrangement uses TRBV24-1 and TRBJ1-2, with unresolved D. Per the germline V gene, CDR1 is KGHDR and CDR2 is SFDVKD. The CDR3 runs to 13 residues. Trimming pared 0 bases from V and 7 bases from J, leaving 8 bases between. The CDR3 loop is CATSDLRSGGYTF. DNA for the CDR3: TGTGCCACCAGTGATTTGCGGTCGGGTGGCTACACCTTC.